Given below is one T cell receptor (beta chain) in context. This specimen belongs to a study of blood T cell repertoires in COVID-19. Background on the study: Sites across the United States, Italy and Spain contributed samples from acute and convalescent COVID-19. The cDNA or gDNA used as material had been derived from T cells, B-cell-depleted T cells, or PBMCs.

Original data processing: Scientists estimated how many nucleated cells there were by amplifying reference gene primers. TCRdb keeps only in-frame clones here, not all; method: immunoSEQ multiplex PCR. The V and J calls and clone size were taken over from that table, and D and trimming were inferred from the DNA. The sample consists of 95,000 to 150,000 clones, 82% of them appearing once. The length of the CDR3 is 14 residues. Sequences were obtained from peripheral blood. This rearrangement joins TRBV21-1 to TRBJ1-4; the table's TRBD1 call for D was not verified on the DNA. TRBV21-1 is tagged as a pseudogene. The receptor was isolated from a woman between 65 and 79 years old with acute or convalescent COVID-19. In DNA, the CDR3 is TGTGCCAGCAGCGGAGGGGGCGGGGATGAAAAACTGTTTTTT. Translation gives CASSGGGGDEKLFF.